These 5 T cell receptor beta chains came from one sample sequenced in a study of tumor-infiltrating lymphocytes in localized non-small cell lung cancer. The table came from immunoSEQ multiplex PCR; TCRdb's copy has only in-frame clones and leaves some out. This sample has 7,000 to 9,500 clones, with 79% found just once. What was sequenced was uninvolved lung tissue not adjacent to the tumor. All receptors derive from a human donor with non-small cell lung cancer.

The chain couples TRBV2 to TRBJ1-4, with D possibly being TRBD1 (6 bases). The germline V and J ends were trimmed by 7 bases and 7 bases, with 10 bases remaining between them. The germline gives CDR1 SNHLY, CDR2 FYNNEI. This CDR3 contains 12 residues. CDR3 sequence: CASNYRVEKLFF. CDR3 in DNA: TGTGCCAGCAATTACAGGGTTGAAAAACTGTTTTTT.

The V gene is TRBV5-6, the J gene TRBJ2-6; tentatively, D is TRBD2 (6 bases). Germline V gives CDR1 SGHDT, CDR2 YYEEEE. The CDR3 consists of 18 residues. Trimming cost V 1 base and J 2 bases, with 16 bases left between them. This CDR3 is CASSLRSRRGTGANVLTF. The CDR3 DNA reads TGTGCCAGCAGCTTGAGGTCTCGTCGGGGGACTGGGGCCAACGTCCTGACTTTC.

The genes are TRBV11-2 and TRBJ2-7, with no clear D. The ends were cut back, 1 base at V and 3 bases at J, with 10 bases in the middle. This CDR3 contains 14 residues. CDR1 is SGHAT and CDR2 is FQNNGV in the germline V gene. CDR3 sequence reads: CASSLVVDGYEQYF. The CDR3, as DNA: TGTGCCAGCAGCTTAGTGGTTGACGGCTACGAGCAGTACTTC.

This rearrangement joins TRBV5-1 to TRBJ2-1; D unclear. Per germline, CDR1 SGHRS and CDR2 YFSETQ. The CDR3 length is 13 residues. The V gene lost 0 bases and the J gene lost 4 bases, with 5 bases spanning the gap. The CDR3 DNA follows: TGCGCCAGCAGCTTGGACACATACAATGAGCAGTTCTTC. It is translated as CASSLDTYNEQFF. The full variable domain, completed using reference TRBV5-1 and TRBJ2-1, is KAGVTQTPRYLIKTRGQQVTLSCSPISGHRSVSWYQQTPGQGLQFLFEYFSETQRNKGNFPGRFSGRQFSNSRSEMNVSTLELGDSALYLCASSLDTYNEQFFGPGTRLTVL.

The chain is built from TRBV14 and TRBJ2-3, with TRBD2 identical over 9 bases. Germline-derived CDR1 and CDR2 are SGHDN and FVKESK. V was pared by 1 base and J by 6 bases, with 8 bases of the junction left unmatched. The CDR3 is made up of 16 amino acids. The CDR3 bases are TGTGCCAGCAGCCAAGTTAGCGGGAGCCCCGCGGATACGCAGTATTTT. Translated, it gives CASSQVSGSPADTQYF.